The rows below give T cell receptor beta chains drawn from one sample of a study of T-cell memory formation after mild COVID-19. TCRdb re-derived calls from the 5' RACE reads in MiXCR, one entry per CDR3 protein. The repertoire holds roughly 500,000 distinct CDR3 sequences, over 20% seen once, with about 12% in the top ten. The sample comprised PBMCs or a T cell subset sorted from them (not recorded which). These receptors all stem from an adult woman who had mild COVID-19 (a few samples of this study predate the infection). Cell type and time point are not known. CDR3s include the opening cysteine and the closing phenylalanine or tryptophan. Each record gives: CDR3 protein, CDR3 DNA, D gene, clone size, V gene, J gene. The D gene is left open where the match is weak. Not all rows give a size; the values are once, few, many and, for expanded clones, a class.

CDR3aa: CASSQDGDIGREQYF
CDR3nt: TGCGCCAGCAGCCAAGACGGGGACATCGGACGCGAGCAGTACTTC
d_gene: .
abundance: many
v_gene: TRBV4-3
j_gene: TRBJ2-7

CDR3aa: CAISEGRSSYEQYF
CDR3nt: TGTGCCATCAGTGAGGGCAGGTCCTCCTACGAGCAGTACTTC
d_gene: .
abundance: few
v_gene: TRBV10-3
j_gene: TRBJ2-7

CDR3aa: CASSGGLAGKRAYEQYF
CDR3nt: TGCGCCAGCAGCGGCGGGCTAGCGGGAAAGAGGGCCTACGAGCAGTACTTC
d_gene: TRBD2
abundance: .
v_gene: TRBV10-1
j_gene: TRBJ2-7

CDR3aa: CASSQVGGSTDTQYF
CDR3nt: TGTGCCAGCAGCCAAGTGGGGGGAAGCACAGATACGCAGTATTTT
d_gene: .
abundance: few
v_gene: TRBV14
j_gene: TRBJ2-3

CDR3aa: CASSLGPDSNQPQHF
CDR3nt: TGTGCCAGCAGCTTAGGGCCGGATAGCAATCAGCCCCAGCATTTT
d_gene: .
abundance: .
v_gene: TRBV7-6
j_gene: TRBJ1-5

CDR3aa: CASSERVGFSAQHF
CDR3nt: TGTGCCAGCAGCGAAAGGGTTGGGTTTTCGGCCCAGCATTTT
d_gene: .
abundance: .
v_gene: TRBV7-2
j_gene: TRBJ1-5

CDR3aa: CASSIDPLAEQFF
CDR3nt: TGTGCCAGTAGTATAGATCCCCTAGCGGAGCAGTTCTTC
d_gene: .
abundance: .
v_gene: TRBV19
j_gene: TRBJ2-1

CDR3aa: CASSLAGTSTEKLFF
CDR3nt: TGTGCCAGCAGCTTAGCCGGGACTTCAACTGAAAAACTGTTTTTT
d_gene: .
abundance: few
v_gene: TRBV7-2
j_gene: TRBJ1-4

CDR3aa: CASSAGLPTGELFF
CDR3nt: TGTGCCAGCAGCGCGGGACTACCTACCGGGGAGCTGTTTTTT
d_gene: TRBD2
abundance: .
v_gene: TRBV9
j_gene: TRBJ2-2

CDR3aa: CASSPTTGASGGYTF
CDR3nt: TGTGCCAGCAGCCCCACCACAGGGGCAAGCGGAGGCTACACCTTC
d_gene: TRBD1
abundance: few
v_gene: TRBV6-1
j_gene: TRBJ1-2

CDR3aa: CSVADSYYEQYF
CDR3nt: TGCAGCGTCGCAGACAGCTACTACGAGCAGTACTTC
d_gene: .
abundance: .
v_gene: TRBV29-1
j_gene: TRBJ2-7